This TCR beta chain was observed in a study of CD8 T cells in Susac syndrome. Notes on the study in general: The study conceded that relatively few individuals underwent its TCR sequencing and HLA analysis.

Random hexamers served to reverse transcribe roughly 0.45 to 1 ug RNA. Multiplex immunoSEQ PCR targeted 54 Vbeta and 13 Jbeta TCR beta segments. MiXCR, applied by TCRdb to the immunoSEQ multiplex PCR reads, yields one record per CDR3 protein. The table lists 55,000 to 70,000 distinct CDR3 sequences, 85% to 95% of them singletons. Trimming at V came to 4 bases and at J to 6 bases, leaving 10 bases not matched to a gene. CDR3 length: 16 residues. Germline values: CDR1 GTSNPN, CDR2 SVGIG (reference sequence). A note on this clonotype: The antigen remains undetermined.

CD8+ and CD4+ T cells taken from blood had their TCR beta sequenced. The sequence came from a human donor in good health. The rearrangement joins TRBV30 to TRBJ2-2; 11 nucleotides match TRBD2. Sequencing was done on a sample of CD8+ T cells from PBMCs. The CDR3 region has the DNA TGTGCCTGGACCCTACTTAGCGGGGGGGCGGCCGGGGAGCTGTTTTTT. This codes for CAWTLLSGGAAGELFF.